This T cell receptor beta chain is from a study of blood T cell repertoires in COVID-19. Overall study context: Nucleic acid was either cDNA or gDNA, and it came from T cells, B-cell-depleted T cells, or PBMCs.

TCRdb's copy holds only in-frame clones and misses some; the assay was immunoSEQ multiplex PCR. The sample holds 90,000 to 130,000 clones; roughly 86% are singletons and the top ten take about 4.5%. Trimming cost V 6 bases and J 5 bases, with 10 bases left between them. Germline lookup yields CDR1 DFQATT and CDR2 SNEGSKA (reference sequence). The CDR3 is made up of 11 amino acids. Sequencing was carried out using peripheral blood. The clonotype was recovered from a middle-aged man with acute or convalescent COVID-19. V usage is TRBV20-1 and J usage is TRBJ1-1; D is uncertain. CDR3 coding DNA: TGCAGTGCGTCTACTTGGACTGAAGCTTTCTTT. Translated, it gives CSASTWTEAFF.